These 29 T cell receptor beta chains share one sample of origin, sequenced in a study of human T cells and chemical hapten exposure. TCRdb called the RACE reads again in MiXCR, with one record for every CDR3 protein. In the table there are about 98,000 distinct CDR3 sequences, about 10% of which are singletons. The time point is: pre-sensitization, week 0. Treatment indicated: therapeutic diphenylcyclopropenone sensitization with weekly scalp DPC. The source material was whole blood, sampled in connection with sensitization to the hapten diphenylcyclopropenone (DPC). The receptors were sampled from a woman aged 55-70 years with alopecia areata. Some clones in this sample may be carry-over from other donors' samples.

This clonotype has at least ten counts. The CDR3 DNA is TGCAGCGTTGAGACTAGCGGGGGGGCCCTATACAATGAGCAGTTCTTC. Its translation is CSVETSGGALYNEQFF. The rearrangement links TRBV29-1 to TRBJ2-1, with TRBD2 identical over 14 bases. Germline values: CDR1 SQVTM, CDR2 ANQGSEA. Germline trimming cut 3 bases from V and 4 bases from J; bases unmatched to any gene: 5. The CDR3 spans 16 residues.

The chain joins TRBV19 to TRBJ1-5; 8 nucleotides line up with TRBD1. V lost 6 bases, J lost 1 base, and 8 bases stayed unmatched. Germline V gene lookup returns CDR1 LNHDA and CDR2 SQIVND (reference sequence). This CDR3 region has 16 residues. CDR3: CASSDRGAGSNQPQHF. CDR3 nucleotide sequence: TGTGCCAGTAGCGACAGGGGAGCGGGGAGCAATCAGCCCCAGCATTTT.

Only a few counts were recorded for this clonotype. The rearrangement links TRBV7-9 to TRBJ1-6, with TRBD1 identical over 12 bases. The length of the CDR3 is 18 residues. V lost 6 bases and J lost 9; bases outside the gene matches: 15. Germline lookup yields CDR1 SEHNR and CDR2 FQNEAQ (reference sequence). The CDR3 coding sequence is TGTGCCAGCAGTTACGGACCCCCGGGACAGGGGGCAGGTTCACCCCTCCACTTT. This codes for CASSYGPPGQGAGSPLHF.

In its sample, this clonotype was seen many times. The genes are TRBV27 and TRBJ1-2; D possibly corresponds to TRBD1 (6 bases). Trimming took 5 bases from V and 3 from J, leaving 16 bases between them. CDR1 and CDR2 from the germline V gene are MNHEY and SMNVEV (reference sequence). The CDR3 loop spans 15 amino acids. DNA for the CDR3: TGTGCCAGCAGTCCACAGGGACGACTGTACTATGGCTACACCTTC. Protein: CASSPQGRLYYGYTF.

The V and J genes are TRBV20-1 and TRBJ2-2; tentative D call: TRBD2 (6 bases). CDR3 length: 14 amino acids. V lost 2 bases, J lost 4 bases, and 11 bases lay in between. The V gene's germline CDR1 is DFQATT and CDR2 SNEGSKA (reference sequence). The CDR3 region is CSARMAGGTGELFF. CDR3 DNA: TGCAGTGCTAGAATGGCCGGGGGCACCGGGGAGCTGTTTTTT.

This clonotype was recorded at least ten times. V is TRBV7-3 and J is TRBJ1-1; the match to TRBD1 covers 7 bases. V dropped 2 bases and J dropped 1; count of bases not matched to a gene: 4. Germline V gene sequence: CDR1 SGHTA, CDR2 FQGTGA. This CDR3 region has 15 residues. The CDR3 DNA follows: TGTGCCAGCAGCTTATCAGGGGGGAGGAACACTGAAGCTTTCTTT. Its protein product is CASSLSGGRNTEAFF. The full variable domain, completed using reference TRBV7-3 and TRBJ1-1, is GAGVSQTPSNKVTEKGKYVELRCDPISGHTALYWYRQSLGQGPEFLIYFQGTGAADDSGLPNDRFFAVRPEGSVSTLKIQRTERGDSAVYLCASSLSGGRNTEAFFGQGTRLTVV.

As DNA, the CDR3 is TGTGCCAGCAGCTCACCGGGACAGGCAACCTACGAGCAGTACTTC. Amino acids: CASSSPGQATYEQYF. V usage is TRBV28 and J usage is TRBJ2-7; 8 bases fit TRBD1. The V segment lost 6 bases and the J segment 2 bases; nucleotides outside the gene matches: 9. Germline V gene lookup returns CDR1 MDHEN and CDR2 SYDVKM. This CDR3 comprises 15 residues.

This clonotype was detected many times. The V gene is TRBV11-2, the J gene TRBJ2-5, with no clear D. The CDR3 loop spans 12 amino acids. With 1 base removed from V and 9 bases from J, the gap between germline ends came to 9 bases. Germline-derived CDR1 and CDR2 are SGHAT and FQNNGV. As DNA, the CDR3 is TGTGCCAGCAGCTTAGGACGAGGACCCCAGTACTTC. It specifies CASSLGRGPQYF.

This sequence joins TRBV10-3 and TRBJ2-3; 12 positions agree with TRBD2. V shed 6 bases, J shed 5 bases, and the junction held 6 bases outside the gene matches. Germline CDR1 is ENHRY and CDR2 is SYGVKD. This CDR3 spans 15 amino acids. The CDR3 reads CAIRVGLAGRDTQYF. CDR3 nucleotide sequence: TGTGCCATCAGGGTAGGACTAGCGGGGCGAGATACGCAGTATTTT.

The chain employs TRBV20-1 and TRBJ1-1; unclear D gene. The CDR3 is 15 residues long. Germline V lookup: CDR1 DFQATT, CDR2 SNEGSKA (reference sequence). Between the trimmed V and J ends, which lost 2 bases and 2 bases, there was a span of 15 bases. For the CDR3, the DNA is TGCAGTGCTAGAATGACGGCTAGACTTAACACTGAAGCTTTCTTT. This translates into CSARMTARLNTEAFF.

This clonotype was counted at least ten times. The rearrangement joins TRBV12-3 or TRBV12-4 to TRBJ2-7; no definite D call. Deletions cut 4 bases from V and 0 bases from J, with 4 bases between. The CDR3 sequence is 12 residues long. CDR3: CASSSYSYEQYF. The CDR3 DNA sequence: TGTGCCAGCAGTTCGTACTCCTACGAGCAGTACTTC.

This clonotype was recorded at least ten times. The rearrangement joins TRBV7-8 to TRBJ1-5; tentative D call: TRBD1 (6 bases). The CDR3 has 16 residues. Trimming stripped 1 base from V and 7 bases from J, with 17 bases between. CDR1 SGHVS and CDR2 FQNEAQ come from the germline V gene. In DNA form, the CDR3 reads TGTGCCAGCAGCTTAGAACGGGGAGGGACATGGCAGCCCCAGCATTTT. Its translation is CASSLERGGTWQPQHF.

This clonotype was picked up many times. The V gene is TRBV4-1, the J gene TRBJ2-7, with 10 bases lining up with TRBD2. This CDR3 is 19 amino acids long. V dropped 0 bases and J dropped 2; count of bases not matched to a gene: 13. Germline V gives CDR1 MGHRA, CDR2 YSYEKL. CDR3 nucleotides: TGCGCCAGCAGCCAAGACTGGCTAGCGGGAGCAACCATTACCTACGAGCAGTACTTC. This translates into CASSQDWLAGATITYEQYF.

This clonotype has ten or more counts. CDR3 coding DNA: TGTGCCAGCAGCCAGGGGGGCAGGCTCGGTTTCGTCTACACCTTC. This translates into CASSQGGRLGFVYTF. The chain combines TRBV3-1 with TRBJ1-2, with a possible D match to TRBD1 (6 bases). Germline-derived CDR1 and CDR2 are LGHDT and YNNKEL (reference sequence). CDR3 length: 15 residues. Between the trimmed V and J ends, which lost 3 bases and 10 bases, there was a span of 21 bases.

This clonotype was seen repeatedly, ten times or more. J is TRBJ1-2 and V is TRBV7-9; D uncertain. With 4 bases removed from V and 2 bases from J, the gap between germline ends came to 5 bases. This CDR3 is built from 12 residues. Per germline, CDR1 SEHNR and CDR2 FQNEAQ (reference sequence). CDR3: CASSSGNYGYTF. In DNA, the CDR3 is TGTGCCAGCAGCTCCGGAAACTATGGCTACACCTTC.

The J gene is TRBJ2-7, the V gene TRBV7-9; 11 nucleotides agree with TRBD2. The CDR3 loop spans 15 amino acids. V was pared by 5 bases and J by 8 bases, with 11 bases of the junction left unmatched. The germline V gene has CDR1 SEHNR and CDR2 FQNEAQ (reference sequence). CDR3 region: CASSPQLAGATKQYF. CDR3 sequence (DNA): TGTGCCAGCAGCCCCCAACTAGCGGGGGCTACTAAGCAGTACTTC.

The chain employs TRBV11-2 and TRBJ1-1; D is unclear. V was cut by 8 bases and J by 5 bases, with 12 bases left in between. This CDR3 has 12 amino acids. Germline loops: CDR1 SGHAT, CDR2 FQNNGV. CDR3 in DNA: TGTGCCAGCGGCACAAGAGGGACTGAAGCTTTCTTT. Protein: CASGTRGTEAFF.

The chain is built from TRBV6-2 or TRBV6-3 and TRBJ2-7; D is unclear. CDR3 length: 16 amino acids. V dropped 9 bases and J dropped 0 bases, with 21 bases sitting between them. Germline CDR1 MNHEY, CDR2 SVGEGT. DNA for the CDR3: TGTGCCAGGCAGCCTTTTTCCAGGAGTCTCTCCTACGAGCAGTACTTC. Its translation is CARQPFSRSLSYEQYF.

The chain has TRBV7-9 and TRBJ2-3; D perhaps matches TRBD2 (5 bases). V was pared by 3 bases and J by 2 bases, with 12 bases between. The germline V gene has CDR1 SEHNR and CDR2 FQNEAQ (reference sequence). This CDR3 region has 15 residues. The CDR3 nucleotides read TGTGCCAGCAGCTTGGGTTTGGGAGACACAGATACGCAGTATTTT. This translates into CASSLGLGDTDTQYF. Based on the CDR3 plus reference TRBV7-9 and TRBJ2-3, the full variable domain is DTGVSQNPRHKITKRGQNVTFRCDPISEHNRLYWYRQTLGQGPEFLTYFQNEAQLEKSRLLSDRFSAERPKGSFSTLEIQRTEQGDSAMYLCASSLGLGDTDTQYFGPGTRLTVL.

A word on this clonotype: A much larger clone is a single base away; this may be a read error. The chain's CDR3 is CASSQARDTTYNDQFF. CDR3 DNA: TGTGCCAGCAGCCAGGCGCGGGACACAACCTACAATGACCAGTTCTTC. The chain recombines TRBV3-1 with TRBJ2-1; either TRBD1 or TRBD2 may supply D (6 bases each). Germline V gives CDR1 LGHDT, CDR2 YNNKEL (reference sequence). CDR3 length: 16 amino acids.

About this clonotype itself: This may be a read error, as it is one base from a much larger clone. This chain links TRBV3-1 with TRBJ2-1, with D possibly called TRBD1 or TRBD2 (6 bases each). This CDR3 is 16 amino acids long. The germline CDR1 and CDR2 sequences are LGHDT and YNNKEL (reference sequence). The CDR3 bases are TGTGCCAGCAGCCAGGCGCGGGACACAACCTACGATGAGCAGTTCTTC. It codes for CASSQARDTTYDEQFF.

This clonotype was detected many times. The chain has TRBV12-3 or TRBV12-4 and TRBJ1-6; weak D call: TRBD1 (6 bases). V dropped 6 bases and J dropped 9 bases, with 12 bases sitting between them. This CDR3 comprises 13 residues. The CDR3 region is CASSRDTLSPLHF. In nucleotides, the CDR3 is TGTGCCAGCAGCAGGGACACACTTTCACCCCTCCACTTT.

The table lists this clonotype with many counts. The chain has TRBV6-6 and TRBJ2-7, with D perhaps matching TRBD1 or TRBD2 (5 bases each). Trimming shortened V by 2 bases and J by 6 bases, and 17 bases separated the two germline ends. This CDR3 is 15 amino acids long. Germline CDR1 is MNHNY and CDR2 is SVGAGI (reference sequence). Here the CDR3 reads CASSYRGELVSEQYF. The DNA for the CDR3 is TGTGCCAGCAGTTACCGAGGGGAGTTAGTGAGCGAGCAGTACTTC.

The sample holds many counts of this clonotype. This chain uses TRBV5-5 with TRBJ1-1, with 9 bases matching TRBD1. V was pared by 2 bases and J by 5 bases, with 7 bases of the junction left unmatched. The CDR3 totals 15 residues. Per germline, CDR1 SGHKS and CDR2 YYEKEE (reference sequence). The CDR3 reads CASSFARDRATEAFF. In DNA form, the CDR3 reads TGTGCCAGCAGCTTCGCCCGGGACAGGGCGACTGAAGCTTTCTTT. Filled out from reference TRBV5-5 and TRBJ1-1, the complete variable domain reads DAGVTQSPTHLIKTRGQQVTLRCSPISGHKSVSWYQQVLGQGPQFIFQYYEKEERGRGNFPDRFSARQFPNYSSELNVNALLLGDSALYLCASSFARDRATEAFFGQGTRLTVV.

This clonotype was recorded at least ten times. The rearrangement links TRBV7-6 to TRBJ2-2, with 11 bases aligning to TRBD2. Unmatched junction bases numbered 9, after V lost 4 bases and J lost 2 bases. The V gene's germline CDR1 is SGHVS and CDR2 FNYEAQ. The CDR3 runs to 18 residues. The CDR3 loop reads CASSSPTSGGLNTGELFF. CDR3 coding DNA: TGTGCCAGCAGCTCCCCAACTAGCGGGGGTTTAAACACCGGGGAGCTGTTTTTT.

The chain combines TRBV7-2 with TRBJ1-5; 8 bases are a match to TRBD1. The CDR3 runs to 15 residues. The germline CDR1 and CDR2 sequences are SGHTA and FQGNSA. V was pared by 7 bases and J by 1 base, with 6 bases of the junction left unmatched. CDR3 region: CASTKGQGSNQPQHF. For the CDR3, the DNA is TGTGCCAGCACCAAAGGACAGGGAAGCAATCAGCCCCAGCATTTT. The variable domain in full, completed from reference TRBV7-2 and TRBJ1-5, reads GAGVSQSPSNKVTEKGKDVELRCDPISGHTALYWYRQSLGQGLEFLIYFQGNSAPDKSGLPSDRFSAERTGGSVSTLTIQRTQQEDSAVYLCASTKGQGSNQPQHFGDGTRLSIL.

This clonotype was seen ten or more times. The rearrangement links TRBV30 to TRBJ2-7; D possibly corresponds to TRBD2 (7 bases). V dropped 6 bases and J dropped 0 bases, with 15 bases sitting between them. This CDR3 contains 14 residues. Germline V gene sequence: CDR1 GTSNPN, CDR2 SVGIG (reference sequence). The CDR3 protein is CACVKGGSSYEQYF. Here the CDR3 DNA reads TGTGCCTGCGTAAAGGGGGGGAGCTCCTACGAGCAGTACTTC.

This clonotype was seen many times. The genes are TRBV20-1 and TRBJ2-1, with 7 bases identical to TRBD1. The junction had 7 bases not matched to a gene; V was cut back by 5 bases and J by 9 bases. There are 12 residues in the CDR3. Germline V gene sequence: CDR1 DFQATT, CDR2 SNEGSKA (reference sequence). CDR3 region: CSARQGRGEQFF. The CDR3, as DNA: TGCAGTGCTCGACAGGGCCGAGGTGAGCAGTTCTTC.

The rearrangement joins TRBV20-1 to TRBJ2-3; tentative D call: TRBD1 (5 bases). This CDR3 has 13 residues. Deletions cut 3 bases from V and 4 bases from J, with 11 bases between. Germline CDR1 reads DFQATT; CDR2 reads SNEGSKA (reference sequence). The CDR3 here is CSARGSGPDTQYF. The CDR3 DNA reads TGCAGTGCTAGGGGATCAGGGCCAGATACGCAGTATTTT.